These 32 T cell receptor beta chains originate from one sample sequenced in a study of tumor-infiltrating lymphocytes in primary liver carcinoma. Investigators took RNA and DNA out together from about 21-30 mg of unsorted bulk tissue. Reverse transcription of approximately 500 ng total RNA with a constant-region primer produced TCR beta cDNA. Three-round nested multiplex PCR performed with slightly modified ARM-PCR produced the TCR beta libraries. Two initial PCR rounds of around 10 cycles each paired TRBV1-TRBV30 forward primers with a C-beta reverse primer. MiXCR, run by TCRdb on the multiplex PCR reads, gives a single entry per CDR3 protein. The top ten clones hold around 21% of a sample with 90,000 to 140,000 distinct CDR3 sequences, about four fifths of them seen once. Source material: liver tumor tissue from sampling region 3. Subset specified: tumor region T3, left-lateral pole. The source is a man aged 40-50 years with primary liver carcinoma and hepatitis B virus infection.

Concerning this clonotype: Because it lacks the conserved phenylalanine or tryptophan at the end, this CDR3 is likely a read error. J is TRBJ2-1 and V is TRBV30; 7 nucleotides agree with TRBD2. Germline V gene lookup returns CDR1 GTSNPN and CDR2 SVGIG (reference sequence). V shed 5 bases and J 12 bases; nucleotides not matched to a gene: 13. The CDR3 totals 13 residues. The DNA of the CDR3 is TGTGCCTGGGCGGGGGACCAACGAGCCCCGCAGTTCCTC. Translation: CAWAGDQRAPQFL.

This chain joins TRBV29-1 and TRBJ2-1; D uncertain. The CDR3 contains 13 residues. Per the germline V gene, CDR1 is SQVTM and CDR2 is ANQGSEA. V was trimmed by 3 bases and J by 7 bases, leaving 13 bases between them. This CDR3 reads CSVDSTQGNEQFF. CDR3 sequence (DNA): TGCAGCGTTGACAGTACACAAGGTAATGAGCAGTTCTTC.

As for this clonotype: The junction differs from germline at one of its ends, possibly a read error. In DNA, the CDR3 is TGTGCCAGCAGTTTGGGACTAGCGGGAGTGAGACCCCAAGAGACCCAGTACTTC. This sequence encodes CASSLGLAGVRPQETQYF. The chain combines TRBV5-4 with TRBJ2-5; 14 nucleotides match TRBD2. This CDR3 spans 18 amino acids. Germline values: CDR1 SGHNT, CDR2 YYREEE (reference sequence). The full variable domain, its missing parts supplied by reference TRBV5-4 and TRBJ2-5, is ETGVTQSPTHLIKTRGQQVTLRCSSQSGHNTVSWYQQALGQGPQFIFQYYREEENGRGNFPPRFSGLQFPNYSSELNVNALELDDSALYLCASSLGLAGVRPQETQYFGPGTRLLVL.

Details on this clonotype: One end of the junction does not line up with germline, which may come from a read error. The chain has TRBV6-6 and TRBJ1-6, with D hard to call. CDR3 length: 14 residues. Germline-derived CDR1 and CDR2 are MNHNY and SVGAGI (reference sequence). The CDR3 here is CVSGPNTAGSPLYF. For the CDR3, the DNA is TGTGTCAGCGGCCCTAACACAGCTGGTTCACCCCTCTACTTC.

The genes are TRBV14 and TRBJ2-1; TRBD2 aligns across 8 bases. V trimming: 10 bases; J trimming: 7 bases; junction bases outside the gene matches: 18. Germline CDR1 SGHDN, CDR2 FVKESK. This CDR3 comprises 16 residues. CDR3 in amino acids: CAISAVAGWVNNEQFF. Written as DNA, the CDR3 is TGTGCCATTAGTGCCGTAGCGGGATGGGTAAATAATGAGCAGTTCTTC.

In regard to this clonotype: Germline and junction disagree at one end, which may indicate a read error. The chain combines TRBV12-3 or TRBV12-4 with TRBJ2-5, with a tentative D call TRBD2 (5 bases). The CDR3 has 15 residues. In nucleotides, the CDR3 is TGTGCCAGCAGTTTATTTACTCTAGCCGGGGAGACCCAGTCCTTC. This gives the protein CASSLFTLAGETQSF.

Details on this clonotype: An end of the junction differs from the germline gene, which may be a read error. This chain uses TRBV7-9 with TRBJ2-1; possibly TRBD2 for D (6 bases). The CDR3 length is 16 residues. The germline gives CDR1 SEHNR, CDR2 FQNEAQ (reference sequence). The CDR3 is CASSLSLASSYNERFF. Here the CDR3 DNA reads TGTGCCAGCAGCTTAAGCCTAGCGAGCTCCTACAATGAGCGGTTCTTC.

As concerns this clonotype: A junction boundary mismatches the germline segment, possibly from a read error. The chain couples TRBV29-1 to TRBJ2-5; 12 bases match TRBD2. The CDR3 is made up of 14 amino acids. Germline V lookup: CDR1 SQVTM, CDR2 ANQGSEA. This CDR3 reads CSVKGLAGGLTQYF. CDR3 in DNA: TGTAGCGTCAAGGGGCTAGCGGGGGGGCTGACCCAGTATTTC.

As to this clonotype: Given a much more abundant clone one base away, this may be a read error. As the CDR3 is not closed by the conserved phenylalanine or tryptophan, this likely results from a read error. The V call is TRBV10-2, the J call TRBJ2-7, with D perhaps TRBD2 (6 bases). The CDR3 contains 13 residues. Germline values: CDR1 WSHSY, CDR2 SAAADI. Trimming removed 11 bases at V and 0 bases at J, with 14 bases between. The CDR3 spells CAGTRGVSYEQYS. The CDR3 coding sequence is TGCGCCGGCACGCGGGGCGTCTCCTACGAGCAGTACTCC.

Turning to this clonotype: An end of the junction does not agree with germline; a read error may underlie this. The chain couples TRBV29-1 to TRBJ2-5; 13 bases fit TRBD2. There are 15 residues in the CDR3. CDR1 and CDR2 from the germline V gene are SQVTM and ANQGSEA. Written as DNA, the CDR3 is TGTAACGTTCGGACTAGCGGGAGTTGGGCTGAGACCAAGTACTTC. Protein sequence: CNVRTSGSWAETKYF.

This clonotype was detected once. The chain links TRBV5-1 to TRBJ2-1, with D perhaps given as TRBD1 or TRBD2 (5 bases each). Trimming shortened V by 2 bases and J by 3 bases, and 24 bases separated the two germline ends. Germline values: CDR1 SGHRS, CDR2 YFSETQ. CDR3 length: 19 residues. The CDR3 DNA reads TGCGCCAGCAGCTTCGTTTCTTGGGACGGGCGTCATCTCTACAATGAGCAGTTCTTC. As protein: CASSFVSWDGRHLYNEQFF.

The J gene is TRBJ1-1, the V gene TRBV2; the D is unclear. Germline V gene sequence: CDR1 SNHLY, CDR2 FYNNEI. This CDR3 has 13 amino acids. The V gene lost 5 bases and the J gene lost 4 bases, with 11 bases spanning the gap. CDR3 loop: CASSFGVGTEAFF. The CDR3 region has the DNA TGTGCCAGCAGTTTTGGAGTGGGCACTGAAGCTTTCTTT.

On this clonotype itself: One junction end does not reproduce the germline sequence, and a read error may be involved. This chain uses TRBV24-1 with TRBJ2-7; D is uncertain. This CDR3 has 13 residues. Germline V gene lookup returns CDR1 KGHDR and CDR2 SFDVKD. CDR3 sequence: CATSNAASYGQYF. The CDR3 DNA is TGTGCCACCAGCAACGCGGCCTCCTACGGGCAGTATTTC.

This clonotype was observed a single time. This chain connects TRBV6-2 or TRBV6-3 to TRBJ1-1, with no clear D. CDR1 and CDR2 from the germline V gene are MNHEY and SVGEGT. Trimming removed 7 bases at V and 5 bases at J, with 14 bases between. The CDR3 runs to 13 residues. The CDR3 is CASTSPLHTEAFF. For the CDR3, the DNA is TGTGCCAGCACTTCCCCCCTTCATACTGAAGCTTTCTTT.

This clonotype was picked up a small number of times. The V gene is TRBV25-1, the J gene TRBJ1-5, with D uncertain. Germline lookup yields CDR1 MGHDK and CDR2 SYGVNS. The CDR3 extends over 15 amino acids. The V end was cut by 5 bases, the J end by 4 bases, with 15 bases between. CDR3 bases: TGTGCCAGCAGTCTCTCCAGGCCCGTGAATCAGCCCCAGCATTTT. Translation gives CASSLSRPVNQPQHF.

Points on this clonotype: One junction end disagrees with the germline gene, perhaps due to a read error. V usage is TRBV6-1 and J usage is TRBJ2-6, with 7 bases aligning to TRBD2. CDR3 size: 16 residues. Germline CDR1 and CDR2: MNHNS and SASEGT. The CDR3 DNA is TGTGCCAGCAGTGGATTAGCGGGCTCTGCGGCCAACGTCCTGACTTTC. It is translated as CASSGLAGSAANVLTF.

Only one count was recorded for this clonotype. One end of the junction fails to match germline, which may point to a read error. This chain connects TRBV5-4 to TRBJ2-6; 7 bases map to TRBD1. CDR1 is SGHNT and CDR2 is YYREEE in the germline V gene (reference sequence). There are 17 residues in the CDR3. The CDR3 sequence is CTSKGGQAVYGANVLTF. In nucleotides, the CDR3 is TGTACCAGCAAAGGAGGACAGGCCGTCTATGGGGCCAACGTCCTGACTTTC.

To note about this clonotype: Sequence at one end of the junction differs from germline and may be a read error. The chain employs TRBV5-6 and TRBJ2-2; weak D call: TRBD2 (5 bases). This CDR3 contains 13 residues. Germline assignment: CDR1 SGHDT and CDR2 YYEEEE. The CDR3 coding sequence is TGTGCCAGCAGCTTCGCTAACACCGGGGTGCTGTTTTTT. The encoded protein is CASSFANTGVLFF.

On this clonotype itself: At one end the junction does not follow the germline gene, possibly because of a read error. The chain uses TRBV6-6 and TRBJ2-7, with TRBD2 matching over 10 bases. This CDR3 is built from 18 residues. Looked up from germline, CDR1 is MNHNY and CDR2 is SVGAGI (reference sequence). The CDR3 loop reads CASNYSGLAALNSYEQYF. The DNA for the CDR3 is TGTGCCAGCAATTACTCCGGACTAGCGGCCTTAAACTCCTACGAGCAGTACTTC.

With respect to this clonotype: Because the CDR3 is missing its conserved closing phenylalanine or tryptophan, this is likely a read error. The chain joins TRBV11-2 to TRBJ2-4; D unclear. V was shortened by 7 bases and J by 0 bases, with 13 bases between the two germline ends. This CDR3 region has 15 residues. In germline, CDR1 is SGHAT, CDR2 FQNNGV. The CDR3 DNA reads as TGTGCCAGCATCACTCCTGCGGTAGCCAAAAACATTCAGTACTCC. The encoded protein is CASITPAVAKNIQYS.

Concerning this clonotype itself: At one end the junction does not follow the germline gene, possibly because of a read error. This rearrangement joins TRBV11-1 to TRBJ1-1; D is possibly TRBD1 (5 bases). CDR1 is SGHAT and CDR2 is FQDESV in the germline V gene (reference sequence). The CDR3 length is 14 residues. The CDR3 loop reads CTSSLSRGIAEAVF. CDR3 DNA: TGTACCAGTAGCTTAAGTCGGGGGATAGCTGAAGCTGTCTTT.

Remarks on this clonotype: Mismatch with germline at one junction end may stem from a read error. V and J are TRBV29-1 and TRBJ2-2; 7 nucleotides agree with TRBD2. CDR1 and CDR2 (germline): SQVTM, ANQGSEA. The CDR3 is made up of 15 amino acids. The CDR3 spells CSVGCTGGGTGELPF. For the CDR3, the DNA is TGCAGCGTTGGTTGTACGGGAGGTGGCACCGGGGAGCTGCCTTTT.

Concerning this clonotype itself: At one boundary the junction diverges from the germline segment, which might be a read error. The chain employs TRBV12-3 or TRBV12-4 and TRBJ2-7; no reliable D call. The CDR3 is made up of 14 amino acids. CDR3 loop: CVSSPSGGPYEQYF. The CDR3 DNA follows: TGTGTCAGCAGTCCCAGTGGCGGACCATACGAGCAGTACTTC.

Comment on this clonotype: Mismatch with germline at one junction end may stem from a read error. The chain has TRBV6-1 and TRBJ2-6, with D perhaps TRBD1 (6 bases). CDR3 size: 16 residues. CDR1 and CDR2 (germline): MNHNS, SASEGT. The CDR3 here is CARSEQGMVGANVLTF. The CDR3 nucleotides read TGTGCCAGGAGTGAACAGGGTATGGTTGGGGCCAACGTCCTGACTTTC.

About this clonotype: Here the CDR3 omits its conserved ending phenylalanine or tryptophan, so a read error is the likely source. The rearrangement links TRBV5-1 to TRBJ2-3; TRBD2 matches at 7 bases. CDR3 length: 16 residues. Germline V gene sequence: CDR1 SGHRS, CDR2 YFSETQ. V shed 1 base, J shed 2 bases, and the junction held 7 bases outside the gene matches. The CDR3 nucleotides are TGCGCCAGCAGCTTGATGGGAAGCGGGGTCACAGATACGCAGTATTCT. Amino acids: CASSLMGSGVTDTQYS.

In this sample, this clonotype turned up once. Because the CDR3 is missing its conserved closing phenylalanine or tryptophan, this is likely a read error. The chain joins TRBV20-1 to TRBJ1-5; TRBD1 aligns across 9 bases. The CDR3 extends over 15 amino acids. Trimming cost V 2 bases and J 7 bases; bases outside gene matches: 9. From germline, CDR1 is DFQATT and CDR2 SNEGSKA (reference sequence). The CDR3 nucleotides are TGCAGTGCTAGACACGGGACAGGGAGTGTCCAGCCCCAGCATTCT. Protein: CSARHGTGSVQPQHS.

With respect to this clonotype: Germline is not matched at one junction end, which may reflect a read error. The rearrangement uses TRBV11-1 and TRBJ2-7; weak D call: TRBD2 (6 bases). This CDR3 has 15 amino acids. The V gene's germline CDR1 is SGHAT and CDR2 FQDESV (reference sequence). CDR3 region: CSNSLTGSGEYEQYF. CDR3 nucleotides: TGTTCCAACAGCTTAACGGGATCGGGAGAATACGAGCAGTATTTC.

On this clonotype: The CDR3 carries no conserved terminal phenylalanine or tryptophan, so it likely arises from a read error. The limits of the CDR3 on the DNA are not certain, so only TCRdb's listed CDR3 is given. CDR3 amino acids: CASSYLVETFY. The chain is built from TRBV6-2 or TRBV6-3 and TRBJ1-1. The CDR3 is 11 amino acids long, termini counted. Germline CDR1 is MNHEY and CDR2 is SVGEGT.

This clonotype was seen once. The germline gene is not matched at one end of the junction; a read error may be the cause. The gene calls are TRBV29-1 and TRBJ1-1; TRBD1 aligns across 8 bases. The CDR3 consists of 13 residues. Germline values: CDR1 SQVTM, CDR2 ANQGSEA. CDR3 coding DNA: TGCAGCGCTGGGACAGGCGGCGACACTGAAACTTTTTTT. Translating it yields CSAGTGGDTETFF.

With regard to this clonotype: An end of the junction differs from the germline gene, which may be a read error. The chain joins TRBV7-7 to TRBJ2-2, with a tentative D call TRBD2 (5 bases). The CDR3 is made up of 12 amino acids. Germline V CDR1 and CDR2: SSHAT, FNYEAQ (reference sequence). The CDR3 region has the DNA TGTGCTAGCAGCGCCGGGGCCGGGGAGCTGTTTTTT. Amino acid sequence: CASSAGAGELFF.

This clonotype has more than one count but fewer than ten. A read error is possible here, since a much larger clone lies one base away. This chain links TRBV28 with TRBJ1-1; D call uncertain. Looked up from germline, CDR1 is MDHEN and CDR2 is SYDVKM. Deletions cut 2 bases from V and 11 bases from J, with 21 bases between. CDR3 size: 15 residues. Written as DNA, the CDR3 is TGTGCCAGCAGTTTAGGCGGGGAGGTCCAAAGGGAGGCTTTCTTT. Protein product: CASSLGGEVQREAFF.

This clonotype showed up many times. The rearrangement joins TRBV28 to TRBJ1-2; tentative D call: TRBD1 (5 bases). This CDR3 has 15 residues. V lost 2 bases and J 3 bases, leaving 13 bases between the germline ends. The germline V gene encodes CDR1 MDHEN and CDR2 SYDVKM. CDR3 residues: CASSLGGLRDYGYTF. CDR3 DNA sequence: TGTGCCAGCAGTTTAGGGGGACTTCGGGACTATGGCTACACCTTC.